This T cell receptor beta chain emerged from a study of human T cells and chemical hapten exposure. The wider study: The study lasted approximately 26 weeks, and patients were dosed weekly with diphenylcyclopropenone on the scalp throughout. Whole-study results and caveats: Expanded TCRs made up significantly more big CDR3 similarity clusters than controls did.

There are a few counts of this clonotype. Its antigen is as yet unknown. TCRdb reanalysed the RACE reads using MiXCR and keeps one entry per CDR3 protein. The sample carries 180,000 or so distinct CDR3 sequences, about 15% recorded once. Time point given: patch test 1, 2 weeks after DPC sensitization. Treatment reported: therapeutic diphenylcyclopropenone sensitization with weekly scalp DPC. Non-pregnant alopecia patients aged 18 to 70, suitable for DPC therapy. Extraction yielded total RNA from whole blood (unfractionated). The receptor was isolated from a woman aged 25 to 39 with alopecia areata. Some clones in this sample may be carry-over from other donors' samples. Sequenced here: whole blood, sampled in connection with sensitization to the hapten diphenylcyclopropenone (DPC).

Here the CDR3 DNA reads TGTGCCAGCAGCTTGAGACTAGCGCAGAAAGAGACCCAGTACTTC. It is translated as CASSLRLAQKETQYF. The chain employs TRBV5-4 and TRBJ2-5; 8 bases agree with TRBD2. The CDR3 has 15 residues. Germline CDR1 reads SGHNT; CDR2 reads YYREEE (reference sequence). The J segment lost 3 bases and the V segment lost 1 base, leaving 5 bases of the junction unmatched. Combining the CDR3 with reference TRBV5-4 and TRBJ2-5 gives the whole variable domain ETGVTQSPTHLIKTRGQQVTLRCSSQSGHNTVSWYQQALGQGPQFIFQYYREEENGRGNFPPRFSGLQFPNYSSELNVNALELDDSALYLCASSLRLAQKETQYFGPGTRLLVL.